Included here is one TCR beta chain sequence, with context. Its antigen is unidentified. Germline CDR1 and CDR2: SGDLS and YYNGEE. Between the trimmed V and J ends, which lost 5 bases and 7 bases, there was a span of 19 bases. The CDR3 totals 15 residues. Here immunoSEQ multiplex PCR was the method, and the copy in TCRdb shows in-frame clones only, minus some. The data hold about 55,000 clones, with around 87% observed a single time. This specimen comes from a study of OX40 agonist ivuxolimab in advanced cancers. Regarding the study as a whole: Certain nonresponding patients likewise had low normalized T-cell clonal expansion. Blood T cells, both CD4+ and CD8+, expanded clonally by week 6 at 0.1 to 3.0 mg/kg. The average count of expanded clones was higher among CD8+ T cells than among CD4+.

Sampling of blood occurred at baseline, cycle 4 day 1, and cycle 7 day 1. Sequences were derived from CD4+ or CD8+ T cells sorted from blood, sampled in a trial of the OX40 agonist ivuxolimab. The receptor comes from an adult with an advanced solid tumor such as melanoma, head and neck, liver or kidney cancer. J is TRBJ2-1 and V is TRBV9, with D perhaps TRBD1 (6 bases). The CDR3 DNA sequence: TGTGCCAGCAGTATAGGACAGTCAGCTGTAAATGAGCAGTTCTTC. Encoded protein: CASSIGQSAVNEQFF.